This TCR beta chain was recovered during a study of breast tumors, draining lymph nodes, adjacent tissues. Breast cancer patients provided tissue from their axillary draining lymph nodes. TCRdb redid the calling of the multiplex PCR reads with MiXCR, one entry per CDR3 protein. The sample gives 200,000 or so distinct CDR3 sequences, roughly 31% of which show up once; 4% to 5.5% is in the top ten. Findings of the study overall: That most tumor T cells come from lymph nodes remained unproven. Tumors had less TCR diversity than lymph nodes, more than nontumor tissue.

This clonotype was seen many times. Its antigen is undetermined. V gave up 7 bases and J gave up 1 base, with 16 bases separating them. Looked up from germline, CDR1 is SQVTM and CDR2 is ANQGSEA. The CDR3 runs 14 residues. The rearrangement uses TRBV29-1 and TRBJ2-5; possible D gene TRBD1, 5 bases. The sample comprised axillary lymph node tissue. The receptor was isolated from a female donor with breast cancer. Some clones in this sample may be carry-over from other donors' samples. The chain's CDR3 is CSARTRQTQETQYF. The CDR3 DNA reads as TGCAGCGCCAGAACAAGACAGACCCAAGAGACCCAGTACTTC.